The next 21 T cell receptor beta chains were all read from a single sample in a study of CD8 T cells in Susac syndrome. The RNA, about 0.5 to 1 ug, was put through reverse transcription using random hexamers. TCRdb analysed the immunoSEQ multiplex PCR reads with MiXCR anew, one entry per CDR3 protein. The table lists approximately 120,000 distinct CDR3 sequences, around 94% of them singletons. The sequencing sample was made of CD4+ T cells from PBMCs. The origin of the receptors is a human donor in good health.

CDR3: CATSLKTGRYF. CDR3 in DNA: TGTGCCACCTCCCTAAAGACAGGGAGGTACTTC. The V gene is TRBV6-2 or TRBV6-3, the J gene TRBJ2-7; 7 bases agree with TRBD1. The germline gives CDR1 MNHEY, CDR2 SVGEGT. The CDR3 covers 11 residues. Trimming at V came to 10 bases and at J to 12 bases, leaving 12 bases not matched to a gene.

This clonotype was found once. In DNA form, the CDR3 reads TGCGCCAGCAGCCCGAGCGGGAGGTCCGTACAGCAGTTCTTC. It encodes CASSPSGRSVQQFF. The rearrangement links TRBV4-3 to TRBJ2-1; 9 bases agree with TRBD2. Germline V gene data show CDR1 as LGHNA and CDR2 as YSLEER. V shed 4 bases and J 11 bases; nucleotides not matched to a gene: 9. The CDR3 sequence is 14 residues long.

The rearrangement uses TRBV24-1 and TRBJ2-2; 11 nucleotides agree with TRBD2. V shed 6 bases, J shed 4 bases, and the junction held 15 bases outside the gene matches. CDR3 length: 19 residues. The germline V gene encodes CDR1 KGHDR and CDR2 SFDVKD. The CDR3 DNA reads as TGTGCCACCAGTTATGGTTCGCTAGCGGGAGGAAAAGGCACCGGGGAGCTGTTTTTT. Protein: CATSYGSLAGGKGTGELFF.

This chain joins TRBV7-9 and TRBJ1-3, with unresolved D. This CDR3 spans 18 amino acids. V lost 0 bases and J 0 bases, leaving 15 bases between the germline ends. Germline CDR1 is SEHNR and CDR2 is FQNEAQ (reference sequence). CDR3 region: CASSLAGGSLSSGNTIYF. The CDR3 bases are TGTGCCAGCAGCTTAGCGGGAGGCAGCTTGAGCTCTGGAAACACCATATATTTT.

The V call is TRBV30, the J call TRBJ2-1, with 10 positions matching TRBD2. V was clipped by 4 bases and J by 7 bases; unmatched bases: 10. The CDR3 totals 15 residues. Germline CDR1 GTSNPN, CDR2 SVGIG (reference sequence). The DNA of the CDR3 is TGTGCCTGGACCTCTGGACTAGCGGCTAGGAATGAGCAGTTCTTC. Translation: CAWTSGLAARNEQFF.

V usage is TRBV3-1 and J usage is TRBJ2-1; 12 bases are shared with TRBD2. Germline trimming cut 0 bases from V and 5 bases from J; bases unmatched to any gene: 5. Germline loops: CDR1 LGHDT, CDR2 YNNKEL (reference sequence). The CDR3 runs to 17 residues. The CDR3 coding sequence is TGTGCCAGCAGCCAAGATTTAGGACTAGCGGGGAACAATGAGCAGTTCTTC. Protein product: CASSQDLGLAGNNEQFF.

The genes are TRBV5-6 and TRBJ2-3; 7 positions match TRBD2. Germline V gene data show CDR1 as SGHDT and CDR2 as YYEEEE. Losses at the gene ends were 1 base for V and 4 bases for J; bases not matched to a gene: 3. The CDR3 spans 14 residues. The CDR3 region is CASSLLAGADTQYF. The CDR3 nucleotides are TGTGCCAGCAGCTTGTTGGCGGGAGCAGATACGCAGTATTTT.

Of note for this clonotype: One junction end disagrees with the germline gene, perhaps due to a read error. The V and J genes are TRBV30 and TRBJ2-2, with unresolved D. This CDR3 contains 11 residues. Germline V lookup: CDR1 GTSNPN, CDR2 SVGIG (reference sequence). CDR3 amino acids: CAWSYTGELFF. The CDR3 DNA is TGTGCCTGGAGTTACACTGGGGAGCTGTTTTTT.

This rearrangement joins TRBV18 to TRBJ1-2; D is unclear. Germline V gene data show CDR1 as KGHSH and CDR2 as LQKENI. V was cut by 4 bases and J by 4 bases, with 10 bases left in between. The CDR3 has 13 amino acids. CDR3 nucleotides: TGTGCCAGCTCACATACACAATTCTATGGCTACACCTTC. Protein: CASSHTQFYGYTF.

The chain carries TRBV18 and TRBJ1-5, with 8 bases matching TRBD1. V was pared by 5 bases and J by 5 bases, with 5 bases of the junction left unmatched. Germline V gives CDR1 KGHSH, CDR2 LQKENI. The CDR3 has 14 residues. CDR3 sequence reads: CASSSQDRDQPQHF. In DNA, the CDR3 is TGTGCCAGCTCATCACAGGACAGGGATCAGCCCCAGCATTTT. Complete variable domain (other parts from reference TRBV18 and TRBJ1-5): NAGVMQNPRHLVRRRGQEARLRCSPMKGHSHVYWYRQLPEEGLKFMVYLQKENIIDESGMPKERFSAEFPKEGPSILRIQQVVRGDSAAYFCASSSQDRDQPQHFGDGTRLSIL.

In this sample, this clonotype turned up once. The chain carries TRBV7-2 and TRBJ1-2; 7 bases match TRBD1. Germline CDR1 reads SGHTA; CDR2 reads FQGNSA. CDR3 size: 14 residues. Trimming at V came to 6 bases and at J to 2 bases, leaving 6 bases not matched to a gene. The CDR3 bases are TGTGCCAGCAGACGGGACAGACGAAACTATGGCTACACCTTC. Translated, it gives CASRRDRRNYGYTF. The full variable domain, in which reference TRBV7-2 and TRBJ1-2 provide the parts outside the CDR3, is GAGVSQSPSNKVTEKGKDVELRCDPISGHTALYWYRQSLGQGLEFLIYFQGNSAPDKSGLPSDRFSAERTGGSVSTLTIQRTQQEDSAVYLCASRRDRRNYGYTFGSGTRLTVV.

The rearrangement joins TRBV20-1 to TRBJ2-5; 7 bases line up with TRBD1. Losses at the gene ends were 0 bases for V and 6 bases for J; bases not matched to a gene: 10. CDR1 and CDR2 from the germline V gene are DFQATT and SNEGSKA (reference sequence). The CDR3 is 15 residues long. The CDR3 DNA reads TGCAGTGCTAGAGACCCTACAGGGGATCTAAAGACCCAGTACTTC. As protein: CSARDPTGDLKTQYF.

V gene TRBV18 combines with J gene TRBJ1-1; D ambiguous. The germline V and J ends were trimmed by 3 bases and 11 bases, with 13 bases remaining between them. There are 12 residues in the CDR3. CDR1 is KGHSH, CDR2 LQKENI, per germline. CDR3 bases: TGTGCCAGCTCACCGGGAAGGGAGGAGGCTTTCTTT. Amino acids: CASSPGREEAFF. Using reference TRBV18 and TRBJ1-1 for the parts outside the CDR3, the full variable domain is NAGVMQNPRHLVRRRGQEARLRCSPMKGHSHVYWYRQLPEEGLKFMVYLQKENIIDESGMPKERFSAEFPKEGPSILRIQQVVRGDSAAYFCASSPGREEAFFGQGTRLTVV.

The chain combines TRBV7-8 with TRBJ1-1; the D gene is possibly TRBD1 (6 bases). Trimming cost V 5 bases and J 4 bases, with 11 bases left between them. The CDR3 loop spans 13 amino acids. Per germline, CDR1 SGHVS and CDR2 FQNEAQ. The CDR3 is CASSKQGTTEAFF. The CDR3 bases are TGTGCCAGCAGCAAGCAGGGGACCACTGAAGCTTTCTTT. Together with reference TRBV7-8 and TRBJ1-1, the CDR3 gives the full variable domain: GAGVSQSPRYKVAKRGQDVALRCDPISGHVSLFWYQQALGQGPEFLTYFQNEAQLDKSGLPSDRFFAERPEGSVSTLKIQRTQQEDSAVYLCASSKQGTTEAFFGQGTRLTVV.

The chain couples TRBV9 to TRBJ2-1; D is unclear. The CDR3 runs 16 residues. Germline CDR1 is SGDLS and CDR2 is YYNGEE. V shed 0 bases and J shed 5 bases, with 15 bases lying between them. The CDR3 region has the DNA TGTGCCAGCAGCGTAGCCCAGACACCGATGGACAATGAGCAGTTCTTC. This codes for CASSVAQTPMDNEQFF.

The CDR3: CSARAATGPNQPQHF. CDR3 coding DNA: TGCAGTGCTAGAGCAGCGACAGGGCCCAATCAGCCCCAGCATTTT. The chain uses TRBV20-1 and TRBJ1-5; TRBD1 aligns across 7 bases. V shed 1 base and J 3 bases; nucleotides not matched to a gene: 6. The CDR3 covers 15 residues. In germline, CDR1 is DFQATT, CDR2 SNEGSKA (reference sequence).

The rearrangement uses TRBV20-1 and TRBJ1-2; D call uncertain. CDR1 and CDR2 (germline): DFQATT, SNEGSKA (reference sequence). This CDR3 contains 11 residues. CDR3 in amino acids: CSPAKGFGYTF. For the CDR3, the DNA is TGCAGCCCCGCAAAGGGTTTCGGCTACACCTTC.

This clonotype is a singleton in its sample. The CDR3 nucleotides are TGTGCCAGCAGCTTAAAAACAGCTTACATTCAAGAGACCCAGTACTTC. Protein sequence: CASSLKTAYIQETQYF. The chain combines TRBV7-2 with TRBJ2-5; D ambiguous. This CDR3 spans 16 amino acids. Germline lookup yields CDR1 SGHTA and CDR2 FQGNSA. V lost 2 bases and J 2 bases, leaving 15 bases between the germline ends.

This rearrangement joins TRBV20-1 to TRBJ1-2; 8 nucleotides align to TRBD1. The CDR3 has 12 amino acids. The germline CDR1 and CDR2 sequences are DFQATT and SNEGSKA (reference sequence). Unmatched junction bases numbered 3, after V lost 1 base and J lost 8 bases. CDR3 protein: CSARGTGRGYTF. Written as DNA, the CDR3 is TGCAGTGCTAGAGGGACAGGGAGGGGCTACACCTTC.

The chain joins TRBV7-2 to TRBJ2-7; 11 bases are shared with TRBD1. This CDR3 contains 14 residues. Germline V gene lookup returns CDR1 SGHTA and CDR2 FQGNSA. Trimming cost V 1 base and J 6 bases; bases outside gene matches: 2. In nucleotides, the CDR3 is TGTGCCAGCAGCTTAGGGACAGGGGGCGTCGAGCAGTACTTC. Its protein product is CASSLGTGGVEQYF.

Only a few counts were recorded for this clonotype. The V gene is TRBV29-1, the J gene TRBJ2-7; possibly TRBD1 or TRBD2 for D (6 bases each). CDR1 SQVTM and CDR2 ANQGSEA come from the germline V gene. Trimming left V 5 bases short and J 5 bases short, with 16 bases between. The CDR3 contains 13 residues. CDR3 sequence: CSVYRDRRDEQYF. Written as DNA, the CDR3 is TGCAGCGTTTACAGGGACCGGAGGGACGAGCAGTACTTC.